These T cell receptor beta chains were read from a single sample in a study of regulatory T cells in long-lasting Graves disease. TCRdb independently ran MiXCR on the multiplex PCR reads; one entry per CDR3 protein. The data show about 540,000 distinct CDR3 sequences, less than 15% seen once. These sequences were also reported in another study, on T cells in Graves' hyperthyroidism and ophthalmopathy.

The source material was peripheral blood mononuclear cells (PBMCs), sampled at new diagnosis, from a patient treated with antithyroid drugs. These TCRs come from a man aged 30 to 45 with Graves disease. Each CDR3 is given without its conserved first and last residue.

CDR3aa,v_gene,j_gene
ASSMAANTEAF,TRBV19,TRBJ1-1
ASWAGTANMNTEAF,TRBV2,TRBJ1-1
ASSLLSFFNNYGYT,TRBV2,TRBJ1-2
AGSSGTAYNEQF,TRBV6-5,TRBJ2-1
SAREGTGGRNEQY,TRBV20-1,TRBJ2-7
ASSGRDTFPKSNQPQH,TRBV6-1,TRBJ1-5
ASSFYICSAETSKGYNEQF,TRBV11-2,TRBJ2-1
ASSSREGPVNTEAF,TRBV5-1,TRBJ1-1
ASSHPTGQGNEQY,TRBV14,TRBJ2-7
ASSLDGSSYNEQF,TRBV5-1,TRBJ2-1
AISDTLLGTSGAYNEQF,TRBV10-3,TRBJ2-1
ASSEAYLGGGEQY,TRBV6-2/TRBV6-3,TRBJ2-7
ASSLGPKNIQY,TRBV12-3/TRBV12-4,TRBJ2-4
ASSSPSTGGSGANVLT,TRBV7-2,TRBJ2-6
ASSKVISSYEQY,TRBV6-1,TRBJ2-7
ASSPGMYEQY,TRBV13,TRBJ2-7
ASSQDWWGIQPQH,TRBV4-1,TRBJ1-5
SAPGEGLTPLY,TRBV20-1,TRBJ1-6
SVGQGGSTEAF,TRBV29-1,TRBJ1-1
ASSEASRTGAYT,TRBV2,TRBJ1-2
ASSYVGPASNQPQH,TRBV19,TRBJ1-5
ASSPRDLAKNIQY,TRBV7-9,TRBJ2-4
ASTWSPETQY,TRBV6-1,TRBJ2-5
ASSELGQETQY,TRBV6-2/TRBV6-3,TRBJ2-5
ASSDGGGSYEQY,TRBV10-2,TRBJ2-7
ASSTSSDRDKNIQY,TRBV5-1,TRBJ2-4
ASTRGGSYEQY,TRBV6-1,TRBJ2-7
SVEGLGSNTEAF,TRBV29-1,TRBJ1-1
ASSFGAGASSYNEQF,TRBV27,TRBJ2-1
ASSSGANVLT,TRBV12-3/TRBV12-4,TRBJ2-6
ATSDQRGRAGSGELF,TRBV24-1,TRBJ2-2
ASSHRFSGRAGTDTQY,TRBV14,TRBJ2-3
ASSYGAENEKLF,TRBV5-4,TRBJ1-4
ATSSLPGPSYEQY,TRBV24-1,TRBJ2-7
ASSLEDGSTDTQY,TRBV5-1,TRBJ2-3
ASSLNPLDPIPYNEQF,TRBV7-3,TRBJ2-1
ASSVGTAPYEQY,TRBV9,TRBJ2-7
ASSLSGQHNSPLH,TRBV12-3/TRBV12-4,TRBJ1-6
ASSAGRGRTDTQY,TRBV7-9,TRBJ2-3
AISESSAGTGTEQY,TRBV10-3,TRBJ2-7
ASSLSPMDFYEQY,TRBV27,TRBJ2-7
SVGGDGNEQF,TRBV29-1,TRBJ2-1
ASSGTSGGAGNEQF,TRBV6-1,TRBJ2-1
ASRGGYEQY,TRBV3-1,TRBJ2-7
ASSTGTGGNVLT,TRBV12-3/TRBV12-4,TRBJ2-6
ATSTSSGANVLT,TRBV19,TRBJ2-6
SATTGNSPLH,TRBV29-1,TRBJ1-6
ASNPPSGGYNEQF,TRBV5-6,TRBJ2-1
ASSLLILGTGNNEQF,TRBV11-2,TRBJ2-1
ASSFGRVNHEQF,TRBV12-3/TRBV12-4,TRBJ2-1
ASSLGLAATDTQY,TRBV6-2/TRBV6-3,TRBJ2-3
ASSRSYNEQF,TRBV3-1,TRBJ2-1